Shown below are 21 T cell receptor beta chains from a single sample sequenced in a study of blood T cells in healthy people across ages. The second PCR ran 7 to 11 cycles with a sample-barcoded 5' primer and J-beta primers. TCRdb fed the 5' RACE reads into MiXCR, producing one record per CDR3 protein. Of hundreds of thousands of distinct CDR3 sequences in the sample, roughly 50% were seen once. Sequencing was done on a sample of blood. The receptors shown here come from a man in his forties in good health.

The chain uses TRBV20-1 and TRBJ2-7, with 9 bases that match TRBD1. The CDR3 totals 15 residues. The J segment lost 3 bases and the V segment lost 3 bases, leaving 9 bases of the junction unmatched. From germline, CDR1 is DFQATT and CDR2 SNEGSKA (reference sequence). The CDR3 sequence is CSASLWTGDRYEQYF. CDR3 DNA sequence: TGCAGTGCTAGTTTGTGGACAGGGGACCGCTACGAGCAGTACTTC.

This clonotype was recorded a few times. CDR3 residues: CASSPRGTLQPVNEQFF. For the CDR3, the DNA is TGTGCCAGCAGTCCAAGGGGAACACTACAGCCTGTCAATGAGCAGTTCTTC. V and J are TRBV4-2 and TRBJ2-1; D is perhaps TRBD1 (5 bases). The CDR3 loop spans 17 amino acids. The V and J ends lost 6 bases and 6 bases respectively, with 24 bases between them. The germline V gene has CDR1 LGHNA and CDR2 YNFKEQ.

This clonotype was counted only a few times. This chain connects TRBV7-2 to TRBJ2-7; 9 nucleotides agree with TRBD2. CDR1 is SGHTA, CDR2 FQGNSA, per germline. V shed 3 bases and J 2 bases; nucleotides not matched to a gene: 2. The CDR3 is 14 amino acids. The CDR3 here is CASSLGGGAYEQYF. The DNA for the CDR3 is TGTGCCAGCAGCTTGGGCGGGGGGGCCTACGAGCAGTACTTC.

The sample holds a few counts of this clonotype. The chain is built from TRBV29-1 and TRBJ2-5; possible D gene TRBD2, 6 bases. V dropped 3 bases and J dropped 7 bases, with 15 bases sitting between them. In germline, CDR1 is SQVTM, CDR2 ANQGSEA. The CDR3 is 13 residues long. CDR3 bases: TGCAGCGTTGACGGAGGGGAAGGTGGGACCCAGTACTTC. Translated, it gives CSVDGGEGGTQYF.

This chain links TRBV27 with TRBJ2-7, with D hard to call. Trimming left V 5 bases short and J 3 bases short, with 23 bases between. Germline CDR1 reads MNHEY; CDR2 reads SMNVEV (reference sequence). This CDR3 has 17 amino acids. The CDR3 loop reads CASSQAPPALNFYEQYF. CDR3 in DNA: TGTGCCAGCAGTCAGGCCCCCCCGGCACTGAACTTCTACGAGCAGTACTTC.

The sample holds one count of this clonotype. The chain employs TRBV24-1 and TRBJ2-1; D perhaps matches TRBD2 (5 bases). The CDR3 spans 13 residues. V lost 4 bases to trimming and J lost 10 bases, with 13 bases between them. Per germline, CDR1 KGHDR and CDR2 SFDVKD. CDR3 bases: TGTGCCACCAGTGACCGGGGTGAATGGGAGCAGTTCTTC. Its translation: CATSDRGEWEQFF.

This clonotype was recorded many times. CDR3 DNA sequence: TGTGCCAGCAATTCAACCTGGGACTGCAGGGGTATACCTTTCTACGAGCAGTACTTC. Protein product: CASNSTWDCRGIPFYEQYF. The rearrangement links TRBV6-4 to TRBJ2-7; D is perhaps TRBD1 or TRBD2 (6 bases each). V lost 7 bases, J lost 3 bases, and 31 bases lay in between. CDR3 length equals 19 residues. Germline V gene data show CDR1 as MRHNA and CDR2 as SNTAGT.

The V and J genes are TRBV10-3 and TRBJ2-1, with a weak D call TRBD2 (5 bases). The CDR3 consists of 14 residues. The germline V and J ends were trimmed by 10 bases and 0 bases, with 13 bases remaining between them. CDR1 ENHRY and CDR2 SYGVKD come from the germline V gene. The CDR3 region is CATEADLSYNEQFF. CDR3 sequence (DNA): TGTGCCACCGAAGCGGATCTCTCCTACAATGAGCAGTTCTTC.

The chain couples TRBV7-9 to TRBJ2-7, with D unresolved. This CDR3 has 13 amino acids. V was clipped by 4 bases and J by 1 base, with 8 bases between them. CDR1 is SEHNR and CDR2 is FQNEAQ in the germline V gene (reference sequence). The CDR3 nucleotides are TGTGCCAGCAGCTATGAAGCTTCCTACGAGCAGTACTTC. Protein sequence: CASSYEASYEQYF. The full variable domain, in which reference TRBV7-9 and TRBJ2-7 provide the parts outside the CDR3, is DTGVSQNPRHKITKRGQNVTFRCDPISEHNRLYWYRQTLGQGPEFLTYFQNEAQLEKSRLLSDRFSAERPKGSFSTLEIQRTEQGDSAMYLCASSYEASYEQYFGPGTRLTVT.

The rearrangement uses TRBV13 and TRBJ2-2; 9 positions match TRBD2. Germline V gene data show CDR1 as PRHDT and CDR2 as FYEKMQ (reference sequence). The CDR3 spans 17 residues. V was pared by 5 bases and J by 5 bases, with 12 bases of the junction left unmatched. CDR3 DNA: TGTGCCAGCAGCGCCCAGCTGGCGGGAGGGCGAACCGGGGAGCTGTTTTTT. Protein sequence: CASSAQLAGGRTGELFF.

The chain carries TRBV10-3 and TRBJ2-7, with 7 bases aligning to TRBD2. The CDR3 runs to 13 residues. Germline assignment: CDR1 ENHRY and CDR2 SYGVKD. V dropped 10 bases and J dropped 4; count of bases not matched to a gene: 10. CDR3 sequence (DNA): TGTGCCACGACCGGGACTATCGATTACGAGCAGTACTTC. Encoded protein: CATTGTIDYEQYF.

CDR3 nucleotides: TGTGCCAGCAGCCAGAGGACCGGGGGAGAGACCCAGTACTTC. The encoded protein is CASSQRTGGETQYF. The chain recombines TRBV3-1 with TRBJ2-5, with a possible D match to TRBD2 (6 bases). The CDR3 has 14 amino acids. Trimming took 3 bases from V and 4 from J, leaving 12 bases between them. Germline values: CDR1 LGHDT, CDR2 YNNKEL (reference sequence).

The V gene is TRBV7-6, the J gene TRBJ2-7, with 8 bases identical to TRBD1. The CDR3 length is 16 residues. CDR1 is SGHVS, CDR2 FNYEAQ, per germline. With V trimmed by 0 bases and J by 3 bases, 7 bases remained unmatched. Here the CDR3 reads CASSLAVKQGGYEQYF. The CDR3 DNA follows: TGTGCCAGCAGCTTAGCGGTAAAACAGGGGGGCTACGAGCAGTACTTC.

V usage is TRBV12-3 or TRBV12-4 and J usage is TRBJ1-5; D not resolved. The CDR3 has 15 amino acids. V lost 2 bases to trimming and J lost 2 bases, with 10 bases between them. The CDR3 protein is CASSLSGVGNQPQHF. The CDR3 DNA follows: TGTGCCAGCAGTTTAAGCGGCGTTGGCAATCAGCCCCAGCATTTT.

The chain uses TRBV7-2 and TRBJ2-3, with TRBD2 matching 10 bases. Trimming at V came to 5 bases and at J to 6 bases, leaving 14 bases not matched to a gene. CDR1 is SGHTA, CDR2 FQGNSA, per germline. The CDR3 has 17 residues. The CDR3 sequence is CASSPRGSGGFTDTQYF. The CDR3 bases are TGTGCCAGCAGCCCCCGGGGTAGCGGGGGGTTCACTGATACGCAGTATTTT. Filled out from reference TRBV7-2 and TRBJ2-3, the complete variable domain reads GAGVSQSPSNKVTEKGKDVELRCDPISGHTALYWYRQSLGQGLEFLIYFQGNSAPDKSGLPSDRFSAERTGGSVSTLTIQRTQQEDSAVYLCASSPRGSGGFTDTQYFGPGTRLTVL.

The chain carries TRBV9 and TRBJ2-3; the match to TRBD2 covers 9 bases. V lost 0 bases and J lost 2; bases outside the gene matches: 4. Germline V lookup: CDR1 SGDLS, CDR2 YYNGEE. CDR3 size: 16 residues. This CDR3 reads CASSVGAGGTTDTQYF. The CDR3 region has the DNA TGTGCCAGCAGCGTAGGCGCGGGGGGGACCACAGATACGCAGTATTTT.

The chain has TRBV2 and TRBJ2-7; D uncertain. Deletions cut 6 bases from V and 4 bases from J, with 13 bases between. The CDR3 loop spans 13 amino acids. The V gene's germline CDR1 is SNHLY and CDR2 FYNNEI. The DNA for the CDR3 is TGTGCCAGCAGCAACAACCGTGGGTACGAGCAGTACTTC. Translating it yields CASSNNRGYEQYF. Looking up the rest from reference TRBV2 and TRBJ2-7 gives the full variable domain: EPEVTQTPSHQVTQMGQEVILRCVPISNHLYFYWYRQILGQKVEFLVSFYNNEISEKSEIFDDQFSVERPDGSNFTLKIRSTKLEDSAMYFCASSNNRGYEQYFGPGTRLTVT.

The CDR3 DNA reads as TGTGCCAGCAGCCAAGATCGAATAGCCCTGGAAGCTTTCTTT. It encodes CASSQDRIALEAFF. The chain joins TRBV3-1 to TRBJ1-1; no clear D. V lost 0 bases and J lost 8, with 13 bases in between. The CDR3 is made up of 14 amino acids. Germline assignment: CDR1 LGHDT and CDR2 YNNKEL (reference sequence).

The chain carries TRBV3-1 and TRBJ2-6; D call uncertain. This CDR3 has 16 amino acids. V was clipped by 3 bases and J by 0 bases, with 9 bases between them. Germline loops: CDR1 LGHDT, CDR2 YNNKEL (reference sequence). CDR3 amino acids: CASSQQRYSGANVLTF. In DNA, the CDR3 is TGTGCCAGCAGCCAGCAGAGGTACTCTGGGGCCAACGTCCTGACTTTC.

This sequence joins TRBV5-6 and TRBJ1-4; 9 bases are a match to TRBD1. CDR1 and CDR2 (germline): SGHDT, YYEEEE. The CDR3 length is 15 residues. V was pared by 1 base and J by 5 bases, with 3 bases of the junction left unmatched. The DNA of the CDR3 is TGTGCCAGCAGCTTGTCGGGACAGGGCAATGAAAAACTGTTTTTT. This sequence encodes CASSLSGQGNEKLFF.

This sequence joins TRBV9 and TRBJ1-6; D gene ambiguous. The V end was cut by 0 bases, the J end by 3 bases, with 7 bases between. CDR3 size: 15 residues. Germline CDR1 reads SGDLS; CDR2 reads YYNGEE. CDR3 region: CASSVENSYNSPLHF. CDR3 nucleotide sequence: TGTGCCAGCAGCGTAGAGAACAGCTATAATTCACCCCTCCACTTT.